This T cell receptor (beta chain) appears in the sequencing data of a study of cytomegalovirus exposure and HLA in healthy donors. Whole-study findings and limits: Later, an analysis found that TCR clusters from the first cohort tended to co-occur in the 110 or so validation repertoires.

A note on this clone: The antigen remains unidentified.

Only in-frame clones appear in the TCRdb table, and some are missing; sequencing was by immunoSEQ multiplex PCR. Among around 150,000 clones listed, approximately 84% were seen once. The V gene lost 4 bases and the J gene lost 2 bases, with 17 bases spanning the gap. Per the germline V gene, CDR1 is MGHRA and CDR2 is YSYEKL. This CDR3 region has 16 residues. This clonotype originated in a man aged 25 to 40 in good health and CMV-seropositive. The rearrangement uses TRBV4-1 and TRBJ2-5, with a weak D call TRBD2 (6 bases). Sequencing was done on a sample of PBMCs. The CDR3 loop is CASSPGVASEQETQYF. As DNA, the CDR3 is TGCGCCAGCAGCCCAGGAGTTGCTAGCGAACAAGAGACCCAGTACTTC.